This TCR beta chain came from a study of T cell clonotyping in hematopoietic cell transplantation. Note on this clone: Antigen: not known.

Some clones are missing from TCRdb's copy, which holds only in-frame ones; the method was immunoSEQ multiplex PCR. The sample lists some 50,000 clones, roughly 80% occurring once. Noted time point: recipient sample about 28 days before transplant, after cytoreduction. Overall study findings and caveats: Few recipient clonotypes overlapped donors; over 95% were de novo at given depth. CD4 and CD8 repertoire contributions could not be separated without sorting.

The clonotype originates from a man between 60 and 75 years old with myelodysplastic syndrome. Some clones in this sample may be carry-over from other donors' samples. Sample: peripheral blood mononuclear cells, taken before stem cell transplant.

CDR3: CASSQDIESDYGYTF. CDR3 coding DNA: TGCGCCAGCAGCCAAGACATTGAATCCGACTATGGCTACACCTTC. The chain uses TRBV4-3 and TRBJ1-2; no clear D. Trimming took off 0 bases at V and 3 bases at J, with 11 bases between the two ends. From germline, CDR1 is LGHNA and CDR2 YSLEER. This CDR3 contains 15 residues.